These 20 T cell receptor beta chains were all obtained from the same sample, sequenced in a study of blood T cell repertoires in COVID-19. The protocol was immunoSEQ multiplex PCR, while the TCRdb copy is restricted to in-frame clones and leaves out a portion. The sample consists of over 130,000 clones, 80% to 90% of them appearing once. The specimen sequenced was peripheral blood. The origin of the receptors is a man aged 65 to 85 with acute or convalescent COVID-19.

The chain couples TRBV28 to TRBJ2-7; no definite D call. Deletions cut 7 bases from V and 2 bases from J, with 12 bases between. The CDR3 totals 13 residues. Looked up from germline, CDR1 is MDHEN and CDR2 is SYDVKM. CDR3 nucleotides: TGTGCCAGCATTAGTGGCGGCGCCTACGAGCAGTACTTC. The encoded protein is CASISGGAYEQYF. Looking up the rest from reference TRBV28 and TRBJ2-7 gives the full variable domain: DVKVTQSSRYLVKRTGEKVFLECVQDMDHENMFWYRQDPGLGLRLIYFSYDVKMKEKGDIPEGYSVSREKKERFSLILESASTNQTSMYLCASISGGAYEQYFGPGTRLTVT.

The chain combines TRBV7-3 with TRBJ2-7; 9 bases fit TRBD1. J gave up 5 bases and V 5 bases, and 4 bases lay outside the gene matches. Germline V gene sequence: CDR1 SGHTA, CDR2 FQGTGA. The CDR3 has 13 amino acids. CDR3 region: CASSLDRGNEQYF. The CDR3 nucleotides are TGTGCCAGCAGCCTGGACAGGGGCAACGAGCAGTACTTC.

V gene TRBV7-8 combines with J gene TRBJ2-7, with 13 bases fitting TRBD2. CDR3 length: 15 amino acids. V lost 5 bases, J lost 3 bases, and 4 bases stayed unmatched. From germline, CDR1 is SGHVS and CDR2 FQNEAQ. The CDR3 sequence: CASSLGLAGSYEQYF. Written as DNA, the CDR3 is TGTGCCAGCAGCCTGGGACTAGCGGGAAGCTACGAGCAGTACTTC.

The chain couples TRBV3-1 (or the pseudogene TRBV3-2) to TRBJ2-1, with a possible D match to TRBD2 (5 bases). The V gene lost 1 base and the J gene lost 9 bases, with 10 bases spanning the gap. CDR3 size: 13 residues. The germline gives CDR1 LGHDT, CDR2 YNNKEL (reference sequence). The CDR3 protein is CASSQVAWSEQFF. CDR3 bases: TGTGCCAGCAGCCAAGTAGCGTGGAGTGAGCAGTTCTTC.

V usage is TRBV7-3 and J usage is TRBJ2-3, with a weak D call TRBD2 (5 bases). Germline CDR1 SGHTA, CDR2 FQGTGA. V gave up 5 bases and J gave up 4 bases, with 7 bases separating them. The CDR3 loop spans 12 amino acids. CDR3 sequence (DNA): TGTGCCAGCAGCCCGGGGTCAGATACGCAGTATTTT. This gives the protein CASSPGSDTQYF.

Worth noting for this clone: Since the CDR3 does not end with the conserved phenylalanine or tryptophan, this likely comes from a read error. No DNA is shown, since the ends of the CDR3 on it are uncertain; the CDR3 is the one TCRdb lists. The chain couples TRBV28 to TRBJ1-1; TRBD1 is taken as the D call from the table, unchecked against the DNA. Germline CDR1 MDHEN, CDR2 SYDVKM. The CDR3 is made up of 12 amino acids, end residues included. The CDR3 spells CASSGPRDRVFV.

The V call is TRBV10-3, the J call TRBJ2-1; maybe TRBD2 (6 bases). The germline V gene has CDR1 ENHRY and CDR2 SYGVKD. This CDR3 comprises 12 residues. Deletions cut 6 bases from V and 8 bases from J, with 11 bases between. DNA of the CDR3: TGTGCCATCAGGGCAGGAGGGGATGAGCAGTTCTTC. Amino acids: CAIRAGGDEQFF.

This clone showed up just a few times. The CDR3 DNA reads as TGTGCCAGCAGCTTAACGGGGATTTTTTCCGGAGGGCCACCCTACGAGCAGTACTTC. Its translation is CASSLTGIFSGGPPYEQYF. The chain combines TRBV7-3 with TRBJ2-7; possible D gene TRBD2, 6 bases. CDR3 length equals 19 residues. The ends were cut back, 0 bases at V and 2 bases at J, with 23 bases in the middle. Germline V lookup: CDR1 SGHTA, CDR2 FQGTGA.

The gene calls are TRBV4-1 and TRBJ2-7; TRBD1 agrees at 10 bases. The CDR3 has 14 residues. The germline CDR1 and CDR2 sequences are MGHRA and YSYEKL. V lost 3 bases, J lost 5 bases, and 4 bases stayed unmatched. The CDR3 DNA sequence: TGCGCCAGCAGCCACCCGACAGGGGGCGACGAGCAGTACTTC. It yields the protein CASSHPTGGDEQYF.

J is TRBJ2-2 and V is TRBV5-1; 9 bases are shared with TRBD2. The CDR3 covers 16 residues. Per the germline V gene, CDR1 is SGHRS and CDR2 is YFSETQ. Trimming at V came to 0 bases and at J to 10 bases, leaving 10 bases not matched to a gene. The CDR3 DNA reads TGCGCCAGCAGCTTGGGAAGGACTAGCGTTGGGGAGGAGCTGTTTTTT. It is translated as CASSLGRTSVGEELFF.

This clone was recorded many times. V is TRBV29-1 and J is TRBJ2-1; TRBD1 aligns across 7 bases. The CDR3 has 14 residues. The V segment lost 0 bases and the J segment 8 bases; nucleotides outside the gene matches: 7. Germline assignment: CDR1 SQVTM and CDR2 ANQGSEA. The CDR3 loop is CSVEDLLQGDEQFF. CDR3 bases: TGCAGCGTTGAAGATCTTCTCCAGGGGGATGAGCAGTTCTTC.

This clone came up once. A junction end diverges from the germline sequence, so it may reflect a read error. V is TRBV7-7 and J is TRBJ1-2; perhaps TRBD1 as D (6 bases). The CDR3 contains 18 residues. In germline, CDR1 is SSHAT, CDR2 FNYEAQ (reference sequence). The CDR3 DNA follows: TGTGCTAGCAGCACCTGGATAGGACAGATAAGTTCTAACTATGGCTACACCTTC. This translates into CASSTWIGQISSNYGYTF.

This sequence joins TRBV15 and TRBJ2-5, with 12 bases matching TRBD2. The CDR3 totals 17 residues. Germline assignment: CDR1 LNHNV and CDR2 YYDKDF (reference sequence). With 0 bases clipped from V and 5 bases from J, the junction kept 7 bases outside the gene matches. CDR3 bases: TGTGCCACCAGCAGAGAACTAGCGGGAGGCCGCCCGGAGACCCAGTACTTC. Its translation: CATSRELAGGRPETQYF.

The genes are TRBV7-2 and TRBJ2-5; no firm D call. The CDR3 extends over 14 amino acids. V lost 5 bases to trimming and J lost 2 bases, with 12 bases between them. The germline gives CDR1 SGHTA, CDR2 FQGNSA. CDR3 in amino acids: CASSITTAQETQYF. Written as DNA, the CDR3 is TGTGCCAGCAGCATAACGACTGCACAAGAGACCCAGTACTTC.

The chain combines TRBV7-9 with TRBJ2-5; 8 positions agree with TRBD2. Germline V gene data show CDR1 as SEHNR and CDR2 as FQNEAQ (reference sequence). The CDR3 is 19 residues long. V lost 4 bases and J lost 5; bases outside the gene matches: 21. This CDR3 is CASSSPGAAAGAQRETQYF. The CDR3 DNA is TGTGCCAGCAGCTCCCCCGGTGCTGCAGCGGGAGCGCAGAGGGAGACCCAGTACTTC.

V is TRBV19 and J is TRBJ2-5, with 7 bases fitting TRBD1. The length of the CDR3 is 12 residues. The V segment lost 7 bases and the J segment 5 bases; nucleotides outside the gene matches: 4. Germline CDR1 is LNHDA and CDR2 is SQIVND (reference sequence). The DNA of the CDR3 is TGTGCCAGTAATCACAGGGGTGAGACCCAGTACTTC. Translating gives CASNHRGETQYF.

The gene calls are TRBV6-6 and TRBJ2-7; possible D gene TRBD1, 6 bases. The CDR3 sequence is 15 residues long. Germline V gene lookup returns CDR1 MNHNY and CDR2 SVGAGI (reference sequence). V gave up 7 bases and J gave up 0 bases, with 16 bases separating them. CDR3 residues: CASKIGWDTSYEQYF. Written as DNA, the CDR3 is TGTGCCAGCAAGATAGGGTGGGACACCTCCTACGAGCAGTACTTC.

In its sample, this clone was seen a few times. The chain recombines TRBV14 with TRBJ2-3, with D possibly being TRBD1 (5 bases). Germline lookup yields CDR1 SGHDN and CDR2 FVKESK. The CDR3 is 13 residues long. The germline V and J ends were trimmed by 1 base and 9 bases, with 11 bases remaining between them. This chain's CDR3 is CASSQGRGRTQYF. CDR3 sequence (DNA): TGTGCCAGCAGCCAAGGAAGGGGCAGGACGCAGTATTTT.

The chain couples TRBV24-1 to TRBJ2-1, with TRBD2 identical over 8 bases. J was trimmed by 4 bases and V by 4 bases; bases with no gene match: 2. Germline V gene lookup returns CDR1 KGHDR and CDR2 SFDVKD. The CDR3 has 14 amino acids. CDR3 sequence (DNA): TGTGCCACCAGTGACGGCGGGAGGTACAATGAGCAGTTCTTC. It specifies CATSDGGRYNEQFF.

The chain combines TRBV25-1 with TRBJ2-7; tentatively, D is TRBD2 (6 bases). V shed 10 bases and J shed 2 bases, with 18 bases lying between them. The CDR3 contains 14 residues. Germline lookup yields CDR1 MGHDK and CDR2 SYGVNS. Here the CDR3 DNA reads TGTGCCACCGAGACTAGTGTTGCCACCTACGAGCAGTACTTC. Translated: CATETSVATYEQYF.